The 20 T cell receptor beta chains below all came from one sample that was sequenced in a study of cytotoxic CD8 clonotypes in ibrutinib-treated CLL. Some clones are missing from TCRdb's copy, which holds only in-frame ones; the method was immunoSEQ multiplex PCR. The table includes about 200,000 clones, approximately 70% detected once. Source: PBMCs, taken after 12 months of ibrutinib treatment. Receptors were obtained from a human donor with chronic lymphocytic leukemia.

The chain couples TRBV28 to TRBJ1-5; D is unclear. Germline V lookup: CDR1 MDHEN, CDR2 SYDVKM. With 6 bases removed from V and 4 bases from J, the gap between germline ends came to 4 bases. The CDR3 sequence is 11 residues long. The CDR3 sequence is CASRANQPQHF. CDR3 DNA: TGTGCCAGCAGGGCGAATCAGCCCCAGCATTTT. Full variable domain (remainder filled in from reference TRBV28 and TRBJ1-5): DVKVTQSSRYLVKRTGEKVFLECVQDMDHENMFWYRQDPGLGLRLIYFSYDVKMKEKGDIPEGYSVSREKKERFSLILESASTNQTSMYLCASRANQPQHFGDGTRLSIL.

The chain combines TRBV4-1 with TRBJ2-7; no definite D call. CDR3 size: 13 residues. CDR1 and CDR2 (germline): MGHRA, YSYEKL. The V end lost 5 bases, the J end lost 0 bases, and 8 bases lay between the germline ends. This CDR3 is CASSEGHSYEQYF. Written as DNA, the CDR3 is TGCGCCAGCAGCGAAGGGCACTCCTACGAGCAGTACTTC.

This sequence joins TRBV9 and TRBJ1-6; maybe TRBD1 (5 bases). Germline loops: CDR1 SGDLS, CDR2 YYNGEE. V was trimmed by 2 bases and J by 2 bases, leaving 17 bases between them. The CDR3 consists of 18 residues. As DNA, the CDR3 is TGTGCCAGCAGCGTCAAGACAGAACCAGTCCCCTATAATTCACCCCTCCACTTT. Protein product: CASSVKTEPVPYNSPLHF. The full variable domain, its missing parts supplied by reference TRBV9 and TRBJ1-6, is DSGVTQTPKHLITATGQRVTLRCSPRSGDLSVYWYQQSLDQGLQFLIQYYNGEERAKGNILERFSAQQFPDLHSELNLSSLELGDSALYFCASSVKTEPVPYNSPLHFGNGTRLTVT.

The CDR3 protein is CASSSVGEQYF. The CDR3 DNA reads TGTGCCAGCTCCTCCGTGGGCGAGCAGTACTTC. The genes are TRBV6-6 and TRBJ2-7; D uncertain. The V and J ends lost 8 bases and 6 bases respectively, with 11 bases between them. Germline CDR1 MNHNY, CDR2 SVGAGI (reference sequence). This CDR3 region has 11 residues.

The V and J genes are TRBV21-1 and TRBJ1-5. TRBV21-1 is classified as a pseudogene. The CDR3 consists of 13 residues. The CDR3 here is CASSKSWDQPQHF. In DNA, the CDR3 is TGTGCCAGCAGCAAAAGTTGGGATCAGCCCCAGCATTTT.

This clone was recorded at least ten times. The chain links TRBV30 to TRBJ2-4; the D is unclear. Between the trimmed V and J ends, which lost 1 base and 5 bases, there was a span of 3 bases. This CDR3 has 11 residues. Germline assignment: CDR1 GTSNPN and CDR2 SVGIG (reference sequence). CDR3 protein: CAWSGQNIQYF. The DNA of the CDR3 is TGTGCCTGGAGTGGTCAAAACATTCAGTACTTC.

The chain joins TRBV19 to TRBJ2-7; perhaps TRBD1 as D (5 bases). V dropped 8 bases and J dropped 7 bases, with 18 bases sitting between them. The CDR3 covers 13 residues. The germline gives CDR1 LNHDA, CDR2 SQIVND (reference sequence). In nucleotides, the CDR3 is TGTGCCAGTGGAAAACAGGAAAGAGATGAGCAGTACTTC. Its translation: CASGKQERDEQYF.

This sequence joins TRBV19 and TRBJ2-3, with no clear D. The germline V and J ends were trimmed by 7 bases and 0 bases, with 11 bases remaining between them. This CDR3 is 14 amino acids long. Germline V gene lookup returns CDR1 LNHDA and CDR2 SQIVND (reference sequence). The CDR3 nucleotides read TGTGCCAGTAATTGGGCGACTAGCACAGATACGCAGTATTTT. As protein: CASNWATSTDTQYF.

The rearrangement uses TRBV19 and TRBJ1-5, with 9 bases lining up with TRBD1. The junction had 7 bases not matched to a gene; V was cut back by 8 bases and J by 2 bases. Germline V gene lookup returns CDR1 LNHDA and CDR2 SQIVND (reference sequence). The CDR3 spans 15 residues. The CDR3 protein is CASDPRTGGNQPQHF. In DNA, the CDR3 is TGTGCCAGTGACCCCCGGACAGGGGGCAATCAGCCCCAGCATTTT.

The chain couples TRBV28 to TRBJ2-2; D is perhaps TRBD1 or TRBD2 (6 bases each). Trimming pared 4 bases from V and 6 bases from J, leaving 15 bases between. CDR1 is MDHEN, CDR2 SYDVKM, per germline. The CDR3 spans 15 residues. The CDR3, as DNA: TGTGCCAGCAGTTCGGGGGCTCAGAGGTCCGGGGAGCTGTTTTTT. Translating gives CASSSGAQRSGELFF.

This clone was seen ten or more times. J is TRBJ1-3 and V is TRBV6-5; D is perhaps TRBD1 (6 bases). Germline CDR1 is MNHEY and CDR2 is SVGAGI. V was cut by 5 bases and J by 11 bases, with 13 bases left in between. The CDR3 runs to 12 residues. In DNA form, the CDR3 reads TGTGCCAGCAGTACAGGGTTGAGGGCCATATATTTT. It codes for CASSTGLRAIYF.

The V gene is TRBV9, the J gene TRBJ1-5; no firm D call. From germline, CDR1 is SGDLS and CDR2 YYNGEE. Deletions cut 3 bases from V and 9 bases from J, with 13 bases between. CDR3 length: 13 residues. Written as DNA, the CDR3 is TGTGCCAGCAGCGCGGGGTTCGAATGGCCCCAGCATTTT. It translates to CASSAGFEWPQHF.

The chain combines TRBV18 with TRBJ2-7; D remains unclear. The germline gives CDR1 KGHSH, CDR2 LQKENI. Trimming shortened V by 4 bases and J by 0 bases, and 13 bases separated the two germline ends. The CDR3 runs 15 residues. CDR3 sequence (DNA): TGTGCCAGCTCACTGAAATCAGGCAGCTCCTACGAGCAGTACTTC. It translates to CASSLKSGSSYEQYF.

This clone was observed a handful of times. The sample has other DNA sequences that encode this CDR3 too. The chain has TRBV5-1 and TRBJ1-1; D not certain. The CDR3 extends over 14 amino acids. Trimming removed 0 bases at V and 1 base at J, with 7 bases between. CDR1 SGHRS and CDR2 YFSETQ come from the germline V gene. This chain's CDR3 is CASSLVAGNTEAFF. The DNA for the CDR3 is TGCGCCAGCAGCTTGGTCGCAGGGAACACTGAAGCTTTCTTT.

The count of this clone is one. The chain's CDR3 is CASSWGSGRGEQFF. DNA of the CDR3: TGTGCCAGCTCCTGGGGTTCCGGGAGGGGTGAGCAGTTCTTC. This chain links TRBV6-5 with TRBJ2-1, with 8 nucleotides matching TRBD2. Trimming removed 8 bases from V and 9 bases from J; junction bases left unmatched: 12. Germline lookup yields CDR1 MNHEY and CDR2 SVGAGI. The CDR3 is made up of 14 amino acids.

The chain couples TRBV19 to TRBJ2-2; no definite D call. Trimming removed 4 bases at V and 1 base at J, with 10 bases between. The CDR3 totals 15 residues. Germline CDR1 and CDR2: LNHDA and SQIVND (reference sequence). The CDR3 DNA reads TGTGCCAGTAGTACCCGAGAGCTGAACACCGGGGAGCTGTTTTTT. Translating it yields CASSTRELNTGELFF.

This clone has more than one count but fewer than ten. This chain links TRBV2 with TRBJ1-6; D call uncertain. V dropped 4 bases and J dropped 14 bases, with 9 bases sitting between them. The CDR3 covers 11 residues. CDR1 and CDR2 from the germline V gene are SNHLY and FYNNEI. In DNA form, the CDR3 reads TGTGCCAGCAGTGTGGTCCCAACCCTCCACTTT. It is translated as CASSVVPTLHF.

This chain links TRBV30 with TRBJ1-1; TRBD1 is a possible D gene (5 bases). The CDR3 is 14 amino acids. Trimming removed 3 bases from V and 3 bases from J, with 14 bases in between. Germline V gene lookup returns CDR1 GTSNPN and CDR2 SVGIG (reference sequence). CDR3 in amino acids: CAWSHLRGDTEAFF. In DNA form, the CDR3 reads TGTGCCTGGAGCCACCTCCGGGGGGACACTGAAGCTTTCTTT. Drawing the rest from reference TRBV30 and TRBJ1-1, the complete variable domain is SQTIHQWPATLVQPVGSPLSLECTVEGTSNPNLYWYRQAAGRGLQLLFYSVGIGQISSEVPQNLSASRPQDRQFILSSKKLLLSDSGFYLCAWSHLRGDTEAFFGQGTRLTVV.

Of note for this clone: Compared with germline, one end of the junction differs, possibly owing to a read error. The genes are TRBV30 and TRBJ2-7; D gene uncertain. CDR1 is GTSNPN, CDR2 SVGIG, per germline (reference sequence). The CDR3 covers 15 residues. The CDR3 spells CAWIPAIHPSSEQYF. The CDR3 DNA reads as TGTGCCTGGATCCCGGCCATCCATCCCTCCTCCGAGCAGTACTTC.

Written as DNA, the CDR3 is TGTGCCAGCAGCCACCAGGGATCGGATCAGCCCCAGCATTTT. It translates to CASSHQGSDQPQHF. J is TRBJ1-5 and V is TRBV4-2, with D possibly matching TRBD1 (5 bases). The CDR3 has 14 amino acids. V was clipped by 3 bases and J by 5 bases, with 11 bases between them. CDR1 LGHNA and CDR2 YNFKEQ come from the germline V gene.